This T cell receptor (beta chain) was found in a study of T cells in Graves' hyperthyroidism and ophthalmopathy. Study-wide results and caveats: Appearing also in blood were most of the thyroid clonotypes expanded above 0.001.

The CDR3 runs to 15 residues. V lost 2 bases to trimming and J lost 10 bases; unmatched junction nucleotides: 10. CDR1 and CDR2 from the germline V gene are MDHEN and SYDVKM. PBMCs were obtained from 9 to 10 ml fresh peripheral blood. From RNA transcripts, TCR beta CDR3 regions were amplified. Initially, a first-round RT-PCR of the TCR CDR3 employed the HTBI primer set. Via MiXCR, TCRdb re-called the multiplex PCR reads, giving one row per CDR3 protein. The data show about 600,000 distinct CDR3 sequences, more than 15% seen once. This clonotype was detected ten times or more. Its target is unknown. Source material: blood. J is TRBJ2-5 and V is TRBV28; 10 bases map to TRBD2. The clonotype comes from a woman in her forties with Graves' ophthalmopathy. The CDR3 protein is CASSLEASGSLDQYF. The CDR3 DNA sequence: TGTGCCAGCAGTTTAGAGGCTAGCGGGAGCCTCGACCAGTACTTC.